Here is one T cell receptor (beta chain) with its context. The entry originates in a study of identical twins. After template switching added a universal primer site, the resulting cDNA carried unique molecular identifiers. Each CDR3 protein is one row after TCRdb ran MiXCR on the 5' RACE reads. Of 1.5 million to 2 million distinct CDR3 sequences in the sample, about 31% were seen once. J gave up 6 bases and V 3 bases, and 0 bases lay outside the gene matches. The CDR3 runs 12 residues. Germline loops: CDR1 DFQATT, CDR2 SNEGSKA (reference sequence). Sequencing was carried out using cord blood. V usage is TRBV20-1 and J usage is TRBJ1-4, with TRBD1 identical over 8 bases. This TCR was sampled from a newborn girl in good health. The DNA for the CDR3 is TGCAGTGCTAGCAGGGGGCATGAAAAACTGTTTTTT. This translates into CSASRGHEKLFF.